Listed below are T cell receptor beta chains from one sample, sequenced in a study of shared clonotypes between healthy human individuals. Some clones are missing from TCRdb's copy, which holds only in-frame ones; the method was immunoSEQ multiplex PCR. The table has about 1.1 million clones, 70% to 80% seen once. The sample was memory CD4+ T cells from PBMCs. These receptors came from a man aged 18-30 years in good health. Some clones in this sample may be carry-over from other donors' samples. Each CDR3 is given without its conserved first and last residue.

V gene	J gene	CDR3 protein
TRBV5-4	TRBJ1-2	ASSLAGRQGGYT
TRBV2	TRBJ2-5	ASSDVRAGSGGTQY
TRBV28	TRBJ1-1	ASSLLGTSVAF
TRBV9	TRBJ1-1	ASSVRSGAEAF
TRBV6-6	TRBJ1-2	ASSYSPGTNYGYT
TRBV5-1	TRBJ2-3	ASSFTGDTQY
TRBV10-3	TRBJ2-5	AISESGRGSGETQY
TRBV28	TRBJ1-4	ASSSPAGGNEKLF
TRBV29-1	TRBJ2-7	SVSRGTYEQY
TRBV6-1	TRBJ1-2	ASSEAAGQGTAGYT
TRBV6-6	TRBJ1-1	ASSFRTDEAEAF
TRBV7-2	TRBJ1-2	ASSLTFDGYT
TRBV27	TRBJ1-1	ASSLSSRIEGNTEAF
TRBV2	TRBJ2-4	ASRITGGRDIQY
TRBV28	TRBJ2-2	ASRPFSRGGANTGELF
TRBV11-2	TRBJ2-2	ASSSGTLYTGELF
TRBV10-2	TRBJ1-2	ASRRQSVGYT
TRBV14	TRBJ2-7	ASSPKRYGNVAYEQY
TRBV2	TRBJ2-7	ASSEPGPRPSEQY
TRBV6-6	TRBJ1-1	ASSYSTGGQEAF
TRBV6-5	TRBJ2-1	ASSSMLAASYNEQF
TRBV19	TRBJ1-1	ASSIGWNTEAF
TRBV25-1	TRBJ1-2	ASSAPGTGGPRGYT
TRBV4-2	TRBJ2-6	ASSQVERGWTAGANVLT
TRBV28	TRBJ1-4	ASSWAREKLF
TRBV7-9	TRBJ1-1	ASTQGFEAF
TRBV6-1	TRBJ1-2	ASSEISSYGYT
TRBV29-1	TRBJ2-5	SVEVETQY
TRBV9	TRBJ2-2	ASSVSQIINTGELF
TRBV2	TRBJ1-5	ASSGRARDQPQH
TRBV12-5	TRBJ2-7	ASALTDSYEQY
TRBV7-9	TRBJ1-3	ASSLGGASGNTIY
TRBV7-9	TRBJ2-1	ASSRTLAGYNEQF
TRBV5-1	TRBJ1-2	ASSSRGSYGYT
TRBV2	TRBJ2-5	ASSPPSGRYQETQY
TRBV19	TRBJ2-7	ASSILMTSVYEQY
TRBV28	TRBJ1-3	ASSLFTSTFSGNTIY
TRBV6-1	TRBJ2-5	ASSGGKLARQQETQY
TRBV18	TRBJ2-7	ASSDSGGSYEQY
TRBV11-3	TRBJ2-1	ATPTGFNEQF
TRBV19	TRBJ2-1	ASRPTSYNEQF
TRBV2	TRBJ1-4	ASSEEPRFNEKLF
TRBV11-3	TRBJ2-1	ASSPGTSGRAWQF
TRBV2	TRBJ2-2	ATDPLGAGELF
TRBV7-2	TRBJ2-3	ASSFQREDTQY
TRBV5-1	TRBJ2-6	ASSPFGYGSGANVLT
TRBV4-1	TRBJ2-1	ASSQAGTSGYNEQF
TRBV28	TRBJ2-2	ASSRGRAGELF
TRBV6-1	TRBJ1-1	ASGRRTGDGSEAF
TRBV5-1	TRBJ1-1	ASSFIPDTEAF
TRBV21-1	TRBJ1-2	ASSRILYRKTYGYT
TRBV6-1	TRBJ2-1	ASSEAGYPYNEQF
TRBV14	TRBJ2-2	ASSQILLNTGELF
TRBV4-3	TRBJ2-1	ASSQDLTGGKNEQF
TRBV5-1	TRBJ1-2	ASTKDRAYGYT